A single sample is the source of the 22 T cell receptor beta chains below, sequenced in a study of radiotherapy plus CTLA-4 blockade in lung cancer. Profiling relied on immunoSEQ multiplex PCR, and the TCRdb table lists in-frame clones only, not all of them. The sample consists of 35,000 to 50,000 clones, 73% of them appearing once. The source material was peripheral blood, sampled from a patient treated with radiotherapy plus ipilimumab. Receptor source: a human donor with non-small cell lung cancer who had a complete response to radiotherapy plus ipilimumab.

V gene TRBV7-9 combines with J gene TRBJ2-1; D call uncertain. This CDR3 is 12 amino acids long. Trimming removed 2 bases from V and 4 bases from J, with 3 bases in between. Germline values: CDR1 SEHNR, CDR2 FQNEAQ (reference sequence). This CDR3 is CASSLQYNEQFF. CDR3 nucleotides: TGTGCCAGCAGCTTACAGTACAATGAGCAGTTCTTC.

This clone has only one observation. The chain couples TRBV19 to TRBJ2-5; possible D gene TRBD2, 5 bases. The CDR3 has 13 residues. The germline V gene has CDR1 LNHDA and CDR2 SQIVND (reference sequence). V lost 7 bases, J lost 5 bases, and 14 bases lay in between. The CDR3 protein is CASNYGVGETQYF. CDR3 nucleotides: TGTGCCAGTAACTACGGGGTCGGTGAGACCCAGTACTTC.

This chain links TRBV7-9 with TRBJ2-1, with 7 nucleotides matching TRBD2. The germline V gene encodes CDR1 SEHNR and CDR2 FQNEAQ (reference sequence). The J segment lost 2 bases and the V segment lost 5 bases, leaving 6 bases of the junction unmatched. The CDR3 runs to 15 residues. The CDR3 spells CASSGAGVPYNEQFF. DNA for the CDR3: TGTGCCAGCAGCGGGGCGGGGGTACCCTACAATGAGCAGTTCTTC.

The chain employs TRBV6-1 and TRBJ2-3, with TRBD2 matching over 12 bases. The CDR3 sequence is 15 residues long. The J segment lost 3 bases and the V segment lost 6 bases, leaving 4 bases of the junction unmatched. Per germline, CDR1 MNHNS and CDR2 SASEGT. The CDR3 DNA sequence: TGTGCCAGCAGCCGGACTAGCGGGATAACAGATACGCAGTATTTT. This sequence encodes CASSRTSGITDTQYF.

The genes are TRBV23-1 and TRBJ2-6, with D unclear. TRBV23-1 is an ORF, with its function uncertain. This CDR3 spans 17 amino acids. V lost 1 base and J 1 base, leaving 11 bases between the germline ends. CDR3 amino acids: CASSQYPGMSGANVLTF. The DNA for the CDR3 is TGCGCCAGCAGTCAATACCCAGGTATGTCTGGGGCCAACGTCCTGACTTTC.

The J gene is TRBJ1-5, the V gene TRBV7-9, with 7 nucleotides matching TRBD1. Trimming removed 0 bases from V and 2 bases from J; junction bases left unmatched: 4. Germline values: CDR1 SEHNR, CDR2 FQNEAQ (reference sequence). The CDR3 extends over 16 amino acids. Here the CDR3 DNA reads TGTGCCAGCAGCTTAGCTGAAACAGGGGGCAATCAGCCCCAGCATTTT. Its protein is CASSLAETGGNQPQHF.

This chain links TRBV28 with TRBJ2-1; 9 nucleotides align to TRBD2. CDR1 MDHEN and CDR2 SYDVKM come from the germline V gene. The CDR3 runs 14 residues. After removal of 8 bases from V and 8 bases from J, the junction contained 10 bases not matched to a gene. The CDR3: CASGSAGGGDEQFF. The CDR3 DNA reads TGTGCCAGCGGATCAGCGGGAGGCGGGGATGAGCAGTTCTTC. The complete variable domain, with remaining parts taken from reference TRBV28 and TRBJ2-1, reads DVKVTQSSRYLVKRTGEKVFLECVQDMDHENMFWYRQDPGLGLRLIYFSYDVKMKEKGDIPEGYSVSREKKERFSLILESASTNQTSMYLCASGSAGGGDEQFFGPGTRLTVL.

The chain is built from TRBV6-5 and TRBJ2-3, with 8 positions matching TRBD2. Germline trimming cut 8 bases from V and 2 bases from J; bases unmatched to any gene: 9. This CDR3 contains 15 residues. Per the germline V gene, CDR1 is MNHEY and CDR2 is SVGAGI. The CDR3 DNA reads TGTGCCAGCGGTCTTAGCGGGGATGTCACAGATACGCAGTATTTT. It yields the protein CASGLSGDVTDTQYF.

V and J are TRBV7-9 and TRBJ2-3; TRBD2 aligns across 9 bases. This CDR3 has 17 residues. The V segment lost 3 bases and the J segment 2 bases; nucleotides outside the gene matches: 9. Per germline, CDR1 SEHNR and CDR2 FQNEAQ (reference sequence). The CDR3 loop is CASSFPLAGEDTDTQYF. The CDR3 nucleotides are TGTGCCAGCAGCTTTCCTTTAGCGGGAGAAGACACAGATACGCAGTATTTT.

The V and J genes are TRBV6-1 and TRBJ1-5; 12 bases agree with TRBD1. This CDR3 spans 15 amino acids. V lost 5 bases and J lost 7; bases outside the gene matches: 6. Germline CDR1 reads MNHNS; CDR2 reads SASEGT. The CDR3 loop is CASSPGQGAGQPQHF. For the CDR3, the DNA is TGTGCCAGCAGTCCGGGACAGGGGGCGGGGCAGCCCCAGCATTTT.

The chain uses TRBV6-1 and TRBJ1-2; 7 bases match TRBD1. The CDR3 runs to 13 residues. Germline V gene lookup returns CDR1 MNHNS and CDR2 SASEGT. The ends lost 7 bases at V and 4 bases at J; junction bases unmatched: 6. In nucleotides, the CDR3 is TGTGCCAGCACCAGACAGGGAATCTATGGCTACACCTTC. Its translation is CASTRQGIYGYTF.

Only a few counts were recorded for this clone. This chain uses TRBV5-1 with TRBJ1-4, with D possibly being TRBD1 (6 bases). Trimming shortened V by 2 bases and J by 0 bases, and 17 bases separated the two germline ends. The V gene's germline CDR1 is SGHRS and CDR2 YFSETQ. This CDR3 is 18 amino acids long. Here the CDR3 DNA reads TGCGCCAGCAGCTTACAGGGCGCTTCGGCTACAACTAATGAAAAACTGTTTTTT. Protein sequence: CASSLQGASATTNEKLFF.

This chain links TRBV4-1 with TRBJ2-2; 10 bases agree with TRBD2. The CDR3 contains 17 residues. Germline CDR1 and CDR2: MGHRA and YSYEKL. Trimming took 4 bases from V and 5 from J; bases not matched to a gene: 10. CDR3 protein: CASSRNSGGSYTGELFF. CDR3 coding DNA: TGCGCCAGCAGCCGAAATAGCGGGGGGAGTTATACCGGGGAGCTGTTTTTT.

This clone was observed once. The rearrangement uses TRBV2 and TRBJ2-2, with 9 bases matching TRBD1. Germline-derived CDR1 and CDR2 are SNHLY and FYNNEI. The CDR3 is made up of 15 amino acids. The junction had 7 bases not matched to a gene; V was cut back by 6 bases and J by 5 bases. CDR3 DNA sequence: TGTGCCAGCAGCCCGGACAGGGGTGGGACCGGGGAGCTGTTTTTT. Translation: CASSPDRGGTGELFF.

This chain connects TRBV7-6 to TRBJ1-4; possibly TRBD1 for D (5 bases). The CDR3 is made up of 14 amino acids. Trimming stripped 4 bases from V and 7 bases from J, with 13 bases between. Germline CDR1 reads SGHVS; CDR2 reads FNYEAQ. CDR3 residues: CASSSTYGGEKLFF. The CDR3 DNA sequence: TGTGCCAGCAGCTCCACTTACGGGGGTGAAAAACTGTTTTTT.

This clone was seen a handful of times. The rearrangement links TRBV28 to TRBJ2-7, with D possibly being TRBD1 (5 bases). Germline CDR1 and CDR2: MDHEN and SYDVKM. This CDR3 has 11 amino acids. V was shortened by 11 bases and J by 3 bases, with 11 bases between the two germline ends. CDR3 protein: CAAGPNYEQYF. CDR3 nucleotide sequence: TGTGCCGCAGGGCCCAACTACGAGCAGTACTTC. The complete variable domain, with remaining parts taken from reference TRBV28 and TRBJ2-7, reads DVKVTQSSRYLVKRTGEKVFLECVQDMDHENMFWYRQDPGLGLRLIYFSYDVKMKEKGDIPEGYSVSREKKERFSLILESASTNQTSMYLCAAGPNYEQYFGPGTRLTVT.

CDR3 in amino acids: CASSQDRTGVGNTQYF. The DNA for the CDR3 is TGCGCCAGCAGCCAAGATCGGACAGGGGTTGGGAATACGCAGTATTTT. V is TRBV4-1 and J is TRBJ2-3; the match to TRBD1 covers 9 bases. This CDR3 has 16 residues. The V and J ends lost 0 bases and 7 bases, in that order; junction bases with no gene match: 8. From germline, CDR1 is MGHRA and CDR2 YSYEKL.

The chain carries TRBV28 and TRBJ1-5; the D is unclear. V was clipped by 4 bases and J by 9 bases, with 10 bases between them. Germline V gene lookup returns CDR1 MDHEN and CDR2 SYDVKM. The CDR3 length is 12 residues. CDR3 loop: CASSSGWRPQHF. The CDR3 nucleotides are TGTGCCAGCAGTTCTGGGTGGAGGCCCCAGCATTTT. The full variable domain, with the rest looked up from reference TRBV28 and TRBJ1-5, is DVKVTQSSRYLVKRTGEKVFLECVQDMDHENMFWYRQDPGLGLRLIYFSYDVKMKEKGDIPEGYSVSREKKERFSLILESASTNQTSMYLCASSSGWRPQHFGDGTRLSIL.

The V call is TRBV19, the J call TRBJ1-4, with D hard to call. CDR3 size: 16 residues. The V end lost 4 bases, the J end lost 0 bases, and 12 bases lay between the germline ends. Germline CDR1 and CDR2: LNHDA and SQIVND (reference sequence). The CDR3 is CASSTLFFSTNEKLFF. The CDR3, as DNA: TGTGCCAGTAGTACTCTTTTTTTCTCAACTAATGAAAAACTGTTTTTT.

The rearrangement joins TRBV11-2 to TRBJ2-5, with TRBD2 identical over 16 bases. The CDR3 consists of 17 residues. Germline V gives CDR1 SGHAT, CDR2 FQNNGV. J was trimmed by 5 bases and V by 5 bases; bases with no gene match: 8. In DNA form, the CDR3 reads TGTGCCAGCAGCCTCGGGACTAGCGGGGGGGGTCGGGAGACCCAGTACTTC. Its translation is CASSLGTSGGGRETQYF. Together with reference TRBV11-2 and TRBJ2-5, the CDR3 gives the full variable domain: EAGVAQSPRYKIIEKRQSVAFWCNPISGHATLYWYQQILGQGPKLLIQFQNNGVVDDSQLPKDRFSAERLKGVDSTLKIQPAKLEDSAVYLCASSLGTSGGGRETQYFGPGTRLLVL.

The chain couples TRBV28 to TRBJ2-7; a possible D gene is TRBD1 (6 bases). The CDR3 loop spans 14 amino acids. Per the germline V gene, CDR1 is MDHEN and CDR2 is SYDVKM. V lost 4 bases and J lost 0, with 10 bases in between. For the CDR3, the DNA is TGTGCCAGCAGTTCCGGGACACTCTCCTACGAGCAGTACTTC. This translates into CASSSGTLSYEQYF.

V is TRBV10-3 and J is TRBJ2-3; 7 bases are shared with TRBD2. Unmatched junction bases numbered 7, after V lost 4 bases and J lost 6 bases. The CDR3 contains 14 residues. Germline CDR1 is ENHRY and CDR2 is SYGVKD. The CDR3 is CAISVGGREDTQYF. The CDR3 coding sequence is TGTGCCATCAGTGTGGGAGGGAGGGAGGATACGCAGTATTTT.